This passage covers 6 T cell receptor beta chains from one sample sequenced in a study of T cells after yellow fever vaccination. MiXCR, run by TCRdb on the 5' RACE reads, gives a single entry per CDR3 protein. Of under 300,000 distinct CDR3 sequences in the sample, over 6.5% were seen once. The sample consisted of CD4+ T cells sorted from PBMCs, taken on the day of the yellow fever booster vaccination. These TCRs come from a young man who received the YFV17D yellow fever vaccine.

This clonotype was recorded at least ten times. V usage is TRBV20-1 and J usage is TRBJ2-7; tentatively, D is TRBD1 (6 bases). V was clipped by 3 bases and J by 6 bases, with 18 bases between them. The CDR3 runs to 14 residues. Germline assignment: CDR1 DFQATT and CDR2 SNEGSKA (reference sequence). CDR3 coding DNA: TGCAGTGCTAGTGATACAGGGTTTTCGGGCGAGCAGTACTTC. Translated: CSASDTGFSGEQYF.

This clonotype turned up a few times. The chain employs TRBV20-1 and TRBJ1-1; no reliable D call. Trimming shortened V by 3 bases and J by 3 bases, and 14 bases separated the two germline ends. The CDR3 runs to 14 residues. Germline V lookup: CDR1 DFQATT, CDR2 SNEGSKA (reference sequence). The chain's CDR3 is CSARRNGRDTEAFF. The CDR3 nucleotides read TGCAGTGCTAGGCGAAATGGACGTGACACTGAAGCTTTCTTT.

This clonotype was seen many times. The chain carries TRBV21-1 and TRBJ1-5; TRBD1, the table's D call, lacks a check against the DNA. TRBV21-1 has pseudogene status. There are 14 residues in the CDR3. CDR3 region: CASSDGTVNQPQHF. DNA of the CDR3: TGTGCCAGCAGCGACGGGACAGTAAATCAGCCCCAGCATTTT.

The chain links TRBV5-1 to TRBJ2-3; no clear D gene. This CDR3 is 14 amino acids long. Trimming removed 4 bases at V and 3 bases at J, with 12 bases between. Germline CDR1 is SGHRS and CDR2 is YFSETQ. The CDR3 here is CASSPPDLTDTQYF. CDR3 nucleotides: TGCGCCAGCAGCCCCCCTGACTTAACAGATACGCAGTATTTT.

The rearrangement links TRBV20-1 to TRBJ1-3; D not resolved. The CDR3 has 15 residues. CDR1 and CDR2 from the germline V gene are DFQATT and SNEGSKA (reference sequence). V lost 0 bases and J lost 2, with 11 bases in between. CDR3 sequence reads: CSARDINRPGNTIYF. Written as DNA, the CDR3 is TGCAGTGCTAGAGATATCAATCGGCCTGGAAACACCATATATTTT.

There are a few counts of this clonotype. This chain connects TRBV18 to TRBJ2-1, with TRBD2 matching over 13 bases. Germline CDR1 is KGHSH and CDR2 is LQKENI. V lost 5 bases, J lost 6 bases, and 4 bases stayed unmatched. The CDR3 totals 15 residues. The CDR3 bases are TGTGCCAGCTCAAGGACTAGCGGGAGTAGCAATGAGCAGTTCTTC. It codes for CASSRTSGSSNEQFF.